Sequencing of this TCR beta chain was carried out in a study of cytomegalovirus exposure and HLA in healthy donors. V lost 3 bases to trimming and J lost 1 base; unmatched junction nucleotides: 3. CDR1 and CDR2 (germline): LNHDA, SQIVND (reference sequence). There are 15 residues in the CDR3. Researchers ran the PCR with 60 Vbeta and 13 Jbeta primers. The data were produced by immunoSEQ multiplex PCR, yet TCRdb's version contains in-frame clones alone and is incomplete. The repertoire includes about 170,000 clones, 80% to 90% of them detected once, and 2.4% sits in the top ten. The receptor's source is a male donor in good health and CMV-seronegative. Sequenced input: PBMCs. V and J are TRBV19 and TRBJ2-7, with 10 nucleotides matching TRBD2. CDR3 DNA sequence: TGTGCCAGTAGTATTCTAGCGGGGGATTCCTACGAGCAGTACTTC. This sequence encodes CASSILAGDSYEQYF.